This T cell receptor beta chain was documented in a study of T cells after yellow fever vaccination. Study as a whole: SMART-Seq v4 Ultra Low Input prepared libraries from low-cell fractions. Overall study findings and caveats: The study found a weaker secondary response that peaked faster, day 5 versus 15. Reappearance after the booster was seen for most primary-vaccination clones, at roughly 96% CD4 and 75% to 90% CD8.

This clonotype has at least ten counts. The antigen remains undetermined. Germline CDR1 is SGDLS and CDR2 is YYNGEE. The CDR3 is made up of 15 amino acids. V was pared by 1 base and J by 10 bases, with 8 bases of the junction left unmatched. TCRdb re-analysed the 5' RACE reads in MiXCR, keeping a single row per CDR3 protein. The top ten hold 0.85% to 1.2% of the sample, which has 250,000 or so distinct CDR3 sequences, around 6.7% seen once. Sequencing was performed on CD4+ T cells sorted from PBMCs, taken on the day of the yellow fever booster vaccination. The chain is built from TRBV9 and TRBJ2-1, with 10 bases identical to TRBD2. This clonotype was obtained from a man aged 30-40 years who received the YFV17D yellow fever vaccine. The CDR3 bases are TGTGCCAGCAGCGTATCAAGCGGGAGGGCAGGGGAGCAGTTCTTC. It yields the protein CASSVSSGRAGEQFF.